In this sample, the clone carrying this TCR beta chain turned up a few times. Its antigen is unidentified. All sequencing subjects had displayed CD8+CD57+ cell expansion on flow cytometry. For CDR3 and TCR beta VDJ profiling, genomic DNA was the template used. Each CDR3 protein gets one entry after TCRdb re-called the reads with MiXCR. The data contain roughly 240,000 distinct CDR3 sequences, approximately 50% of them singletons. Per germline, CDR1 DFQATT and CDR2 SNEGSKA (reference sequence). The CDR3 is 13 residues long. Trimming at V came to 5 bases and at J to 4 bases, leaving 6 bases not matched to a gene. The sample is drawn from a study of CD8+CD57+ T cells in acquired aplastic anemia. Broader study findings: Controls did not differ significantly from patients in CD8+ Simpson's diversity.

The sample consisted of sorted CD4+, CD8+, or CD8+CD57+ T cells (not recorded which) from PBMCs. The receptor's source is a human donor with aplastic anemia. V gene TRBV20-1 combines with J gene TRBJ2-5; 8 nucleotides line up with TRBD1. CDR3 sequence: CSAWLRGLETQYF. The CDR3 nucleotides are TGCAGTGCTTGGCTCAGGGGGCTAGAGACCCAGTACTTC.